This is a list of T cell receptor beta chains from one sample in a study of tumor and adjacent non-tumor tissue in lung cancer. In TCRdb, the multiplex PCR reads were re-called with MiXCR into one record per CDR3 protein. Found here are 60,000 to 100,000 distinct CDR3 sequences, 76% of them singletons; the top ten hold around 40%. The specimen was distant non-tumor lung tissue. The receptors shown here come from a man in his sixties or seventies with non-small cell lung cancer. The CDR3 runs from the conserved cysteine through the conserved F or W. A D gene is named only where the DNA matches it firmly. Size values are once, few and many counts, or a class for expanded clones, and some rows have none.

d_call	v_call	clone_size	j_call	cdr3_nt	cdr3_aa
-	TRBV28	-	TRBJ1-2	TGTGCCAGCACCGGATCGGCAGGGAGGAATAGCTATGGCTACACATTC	CASTGSAGRNSYGYTF
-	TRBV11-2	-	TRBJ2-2	TGTGCCAGCAGCTTATTTGGCACATGGGTTGCCGGGGAGTTGTTTTTT	CASSLFGTWVAGELFF
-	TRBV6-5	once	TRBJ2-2	TGTGCCAGCAACGAGGCAGGGATTCAGACCGGGGAGCTGTTTTTT	CASNEAGIQTGELFF
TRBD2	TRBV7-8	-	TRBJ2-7	TGTGCCAGCAGCAATAGGGGGTTCGGGACTAGTACCTACGAGCAGTACTTC	CASSNRGFGTSTYEQYF
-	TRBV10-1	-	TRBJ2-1	TGCGCCAGCAGTCCGGGGGACTCCTACATTGAGCAGTTCTTC	CASSPGDSYIEQFF
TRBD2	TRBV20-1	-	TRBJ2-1	TGCAGTGCTAGCGGGAGGGCCTACAATGAGCAGTTCTTC	CSASGRAYNEQFF
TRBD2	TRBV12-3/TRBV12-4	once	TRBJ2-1	TGTGCCAGGAGTTTGGGGGGGAATACGGATGAGCAGTTCTTC	CARSLGGNTDEQFF
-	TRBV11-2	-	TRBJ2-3	TGTGCCGGCAGCTTAGACCGGGGGCCGGATACGCAGTATTTT	CAGSLDRGPDTQYF
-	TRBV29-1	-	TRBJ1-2	TGCAACACTCTCCCCTACCTGGGACCAGATAACTATGGCTACACCTTC	CNTLPYLGPDNYGYTF
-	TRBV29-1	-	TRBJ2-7	TGCAACGTTGGTCGATATGGATCATCCTACAAGCAGTACTTC	CNVGRYGSSYKQYF
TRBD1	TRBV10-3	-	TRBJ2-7	TGTGCCATCAGTGGGGTGACAGGGAAGAACGAGCACTACTTC	CAISGVTGKNEHYF
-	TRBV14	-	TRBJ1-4	TGTACCAGCAGCCACACCTCTGCCAGGGGTGAAAAACTGTTTTTT	CTSSHTSARGEKLFF
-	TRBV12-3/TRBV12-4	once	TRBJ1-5	TGTGCCAGCAGTTTAGTGACAAGGGACAATCAGCCCCAGCATTTT	CASSLVTRDNQPQHF
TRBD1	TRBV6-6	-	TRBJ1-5	TGTGCCAGCAAGACAGCGACAGGGGGAAGCAATCAGTCCCAGCATTTT	CASKTATGGSNQSQHF
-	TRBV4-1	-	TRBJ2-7	TGCGCCAGTAGCCGGACACTAGTGGGAGAGGGGGACGAGCATCACTTC	CASSRTLVGEGDEHHF
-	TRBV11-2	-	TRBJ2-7	TGTGTCAGCAACTTAGATCAGGGAGCTCCCTACGAGCAGTACTTC	CVSNLDQGAPYEQYF
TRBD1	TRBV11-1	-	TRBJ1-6	TGTGCCAGCAGATCCAAACGCGGGACAGGCACCAATTCACCCCTCCACTTT	CASRSKRGTGTNSPLHF
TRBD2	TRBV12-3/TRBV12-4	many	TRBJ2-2	TGTGCCAGCAGTAGCGGGGACACCGGGGAGCTGTTTTTT	CASSSGDTGELFF
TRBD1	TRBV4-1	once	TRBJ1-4	TGCGCCAGCAGCCACCTCCGGGACAGGGGGCAAGGTGAAAAGCTGTTTTTT	CASSHLRDRGQGEKLFF
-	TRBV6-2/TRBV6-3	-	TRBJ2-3	TGTGCCAGGGTAGCGGTATTTAGGGATACCCAGTATTTT	CARVAVFRDTQYF
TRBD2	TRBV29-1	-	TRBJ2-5	TGCAGCGTTGAACTCTATTGGACTAGCGGGAGGAAACAAGAGACCCGGTACTTC	CSVELYWTSGRKQETRYF
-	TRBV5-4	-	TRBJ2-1	TGTGCCAGCAGCCTGCTGGAGGAGGAGCAGTTCTTC	CASSLLEEEQFF
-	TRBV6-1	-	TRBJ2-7	TGTGCCAGCAGTGGTTACCCAACGGGCAGGAAGCAGTACTTC	CASSGYPTGRKQYF
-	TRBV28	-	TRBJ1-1	TGTGTCAGCAGTCCATGGGGAGAGGGGGGTACTGAAGCTCTCTTT	CVSSPWGEGGTEALF
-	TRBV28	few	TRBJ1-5	TGTACCAGCAGTTTCCCTGGGGCTCCCAGTCAGCCCCAGCATTTC	CTSSFPGAPSQPQHF
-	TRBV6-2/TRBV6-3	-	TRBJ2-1	TGTGCCAACAGTGGGAAGACCCCCTACAATGAGCAGTTCTTC	CANSGKTPYNEQFF
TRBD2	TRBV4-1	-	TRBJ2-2	TGCGCCAGCACCCAAGAGCGGACTAGCGACATCGGGGAACTGTTTTTT	CASTQERTSDIGELFF
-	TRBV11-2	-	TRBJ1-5	TGTGCCGGCAGGTTAAATGGGGCAAATCAGCCCCAGCATTTT	CAGRLNGANQPQHF
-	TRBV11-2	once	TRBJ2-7	TGTGTCAGCAACTTAGATGGAGGGGGCAGGTACGAGCAGTACTTC	CVSNLDGGGRYEQYF
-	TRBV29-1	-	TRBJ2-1	TGCAGCGCTAAGACCTGGACAGCATACAATGAGCAGTTCTTC	CSAKTWTAYNEQFF
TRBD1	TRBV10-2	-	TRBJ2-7	TGCACCAGTTTATCCGGGACAGGATATGACGAGCAGTACTTC	CTSLSGTGYDEQYF
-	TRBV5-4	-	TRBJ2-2	TGTGCCAGCAACCCAGACACCCGGGAGCTGTTTTTT	CASNPDTRELFF
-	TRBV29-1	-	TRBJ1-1	TGCAGCATTGAAGAAGGGGGGAGTAACACTGGAGCTTTCTTT	CSIEEGGSNTGAFF
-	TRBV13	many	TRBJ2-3	TGTGCCAGCAGCTTGTTGGAGGCCAAGCACACAGATACGCAGTATTTT	CASSLLEAKHTDTQYF
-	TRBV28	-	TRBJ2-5	TGTGCCAGAAGTTTTAATGTCTACCGTACTGCAGAGACCCAGTACTTC	CARSFNVYRTAETQYF
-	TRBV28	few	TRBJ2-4	TGTGCCAGCAGTTTATATCCTCTAGCTAACAACATTCAGTACTTC	CASSLYPLANNIQYF
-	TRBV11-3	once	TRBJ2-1	TGTGCCAGAAGCTCCATCCGTCCCGAACAACAGTTCTTC	CARSSIRPEQQFF
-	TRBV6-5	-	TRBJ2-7	TGTGCCAGCAGTTACCTCGGAGAGGGGTCCCACGAGCAGTACTTC	CASSYLGEGSHEQYF
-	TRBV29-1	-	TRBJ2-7	TGCAGCGTTGAAAGCGCAGGACCAACCTACGAGCAGTACTTC	CSVESAGPTYEQYF
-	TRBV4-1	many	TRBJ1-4	TGCGCCAGCAGACGGGACAAAACAACTAATGAAAAACTGTTTTTT	CASRRDKTTNEKLFF